These 31 T cell receptor beta chains originate from one sample sequenced in a study of technical replicates of blood from a few donors. Produced via immunoSEQ multiplex PCR; TCRdb's table is partial and in-frame only. The sample holds under 95,000 clones, roughly 94% seen once. Sequencing was performed on T cells isolated from PBMCs. The receptor source for this set is a human donor in good health.

The chain joins TRBV6-1 to TRBJ2-1; TRBD1 is a possible D gene (5 bases). The V end lost 6 bases, the J end lost 2 bases, and 14 bases lay between the germline ends. There are 15 residues in the CDR3. Germline V gene lookup returns CDR1 MNHNS and CDR2 SASEGT. CDR3 sequence: CASRGQGRTYNEQFF. CDR3 coding DNA: TGTGCCAGCAGGGGTCAGGGAAGAACCTACAATGAGCAGTTCTTC.

This clone has just a few counts. The chain couples TRBV15 to TRBJ2-3, with 8 bases lining up with TRBD2. The trim removed 3 bases at V and 4 bases at J, leaving 6 bases unmatched. This CDR3 is 15 amino acids long. Germline V gene sequence: CDR1 LNHNV, CDR2 YYDKDF (reference sequence). The CDR3, as DNA: TGTGCCACCAGCAGGGGAAGCGGGGGACCAGATACGCAGTATTTT. This codes for CATSRGSGGPDTQYF.

The CDR3 coding sequence is TGTGCCAGTAGTATCCCCGGGACCAGAGGAGGGGAGACCCAGTACTTC. The encoded protein is CASSIPGTRGGETQYF. The V call is TRBV19, the J call TRBJ2-5; D may be TRBD2 (6 bases). Germline-derived CDR1 and CDR2 are LNHDA and SQIVND (reference sequence). Trimming took 3 bases from V and 5 from J, leaving 19 bases between them. The CDR3 spans 16 residues.

This chain connects TRBV6-1 to TRBJ2-1; no clear D gene. There are 14 residues in the CDR3. Germline V gene sequence: CDR1 MNHNS, CDR2 SASEGT. Deletions cut 1 base from V and 7 bases from J, with 11 bases between. The CDR3 spells CASSEVGQLNEQFF. In nucleotides, the CDR3 is TGTGCCAGCAGTGAAGTTGGGCAGCTAAATGAGCAGTTCTTC.

The J gene is TRBJ1-1, the V gene TRBV14, with 9 nucleotides matching TRBD1. This CDR3 is 16 amino acids long. Trimming cost V 5 bases and J 5 bases; bases outside gene matches: 12. Germline V gene data show CDR1 as SGHDN and CDR2 as FVKESK. CDR3 sequence: CASSEQGARVRTEAFF. CDR3 coding DNA: TGTGCCAGCAGCGAACAGGGGGCGCGGGTGAGAACTGAAGCTTTCTTT.

V and J are TRBV5-1 and TRBJ2-1; 11 nucleotides align to TRBD2. J gave up 6 bases and V 4 bases, and 18 bases lay outside the gene matches. This CDR3 has 19 amino acids. Germline V gene lookup returns CDR1 SGHRS and CDR2 YFSETQ. The CDR3: CASSAASGGFGVRANEQFF. CDR3 nucleotides: TGCGCCAGCAGCGCGGCTAGCGGGGGGTTCGGGGTCCGCGCCAATGAGCAGTTCTTC. The whole variable domain, remainder taken from reference TRBV5-1 and TRBJ2-1, is KAGVTQTPRYLIKTRGQQVTLSCSPISGHRSVSWYQQTPGQGLQFLFEYFSETQRNKGNFPGRFSGRQFSNSRSEMNVSTLELGDSALYLCASSAASGGFGVRANEQFFGPGTRLTVL.

CDR3 sequence reads: CASSQPRQGLKNTEAFF. The CDR3 DNA reads as TGCGCCAGCAGCCAACCCCGACAGGGGCTGAAAAACACTGAAGCTTTCTTT. The chain carries TRBV4-1 and TRBJ1-1; 8 bases match TRBD1. This CDR3 has 17 residues. Germline V CDR1 and CDR2: MGHRA, YSYEKL. J was trimmed by 2 bases and V by 2 bases; bases with no gene match: 10.

V usage is TRBV10-3 and J usage is TRBJ2-3; 12 bases are a match to TRBD1. CDR1 is ENHRY and CDR2 is SYGVKD in the germline V gene. With V trimmed by 5 bases and J by 4 bases, 16 bases remained unmatched. CDR3 length: 19 residues. CDR3 amino acids: CAISYNRDRGLLSADTQYF. Here the CDR3 DNA reads TGTGCCATCAGTTATAACCGGGACAGGGGGCTGTTGTCTGCAGATACGCAGTATTTT.

V is TRBV19 and J is TRBJ2-1, with TRBD1 matching 10 bases. The V gene end was trimmed by 6 bases and the J gene end by 2 bases; junction bases not matched to a gene: 7. The CDR3 covers 16 residues. The V gene's germline CDR1 is LNHDA and CDR2 SQIVND (reference sequence). CDR3 coding DNA: TGTGCCAGTAGCAGGCTCGGACAGGGGGCCTACAATGAGCAGTTCTTC. It codes for CASSRLGQGAYNEQFF.

CDR3 region: CSARETIQVTF. As DNA, the CDR3 is TGCAGTGCTAGAGAGACGATACAGGTTACCTTC. The chain combines TRBV20-1 with TRBJ1-2; possible D gene TRBD1, 5 bases. Germline CDR1 DFQATT, CDR2 SNEGSKA (reference sequence). The germline V and J ends were trimmed by 0 bases and 14 bases, with 13 bases remaining between them. CDR3 length: 11 amino acids.

This chain joins TRBV5-1 and TRBJ2-7; possible D gene TRBD2, 7 bases. Germline lookup yields CDR1 SGHRS and CDR2 YFSETQ. V was shortened by 4 bases and J by 5 bases, with 19 bases between the two germline ends. The CDR3 covers 15 residues. CDR3 amino acids: CASSPEDPGGDEQYF. CDR3 nucleotides: TGCGCCAGCAGCCCAGAGGATCCGGGGGGCGACGAGCAGTACTTC.

V usage is TRBV9 and J usage is TRBJ1-2, with TRBD1 identical over 7 bases. The CDR3 runs 14 residues. In germline, CDR1 is SGDLS, CDR2 YYNGEE. J was trimmed by 2 bases and V by 3 bases; bases with no gene match: 4. The CDR3 coding sequence is TGTGCCAGCAGCGCTGAGACAGGGAACTATGGCTACACCTTC. Residues: CASSAETGNYGYTF.

The rearrangement links TRBV29-1 to TRBJ1-1; D is undetermined. CDR1 SQVTM and CDR2 ANQGSEA come from the germline V gene. This CDR3 contains 13 residues. Trimming left V 2 bases short and J 4 bases short, with 11 bases between. CDR3 bases: TGCAGCGTTGAATTACCGGGTGGCACTGAAGCTTTCTTT. Protein product: CSVELPGGTEAFF.

The chain recombines TRBV28 with TRBJ1-4, with 10 bases lining up with TRBD1. The CDR3 covers 16 residues. Germline lookup yields CDR1 MDHEN and CDR2 SYDVKM. The ends lost 8 bases at V and 7 bases at J; junction bases unmatched: 13. The CDR3 coding sequence is TGTGCCAGCCAAGGGACAGGGGTGCTCTGGGTTGAAAAACTGTTTTTT. Translation gives CASQGTGVLWVEKLFF.

The V and J genes are TRBV25-1 and TRBJ2-1; 7 nucleotides align to TRBD1. The CDR3 has 17 residues. Germline assignment: CDR1 MGHDK and CDR2 SYGVNS. Trimming cost V 2 bases and J 1 base; bases outside gene matches: 8. CDR3 residues: CASSEAGGSGSYNEQFF. CDR3 bases: TGTGCCAGCAGTGAAGCAGGGGGTTCGGGGTCCTACAATGAGCAGTTCTTC.

This chain connects TRBV19 to TRBJ1-1; TRBD1 matches 9 bases. Germline lookup yields CDR1 LNHDA and CDR2 SQIVND (reference sequence). The CDR3 is 15 amino acids. Germline trimming cut 2 bases from V and 6 bases from J; bases unmatched to any gene: 7. CDR3 region: CASSIFGTGPPEAFF. Here the CDR3 DNA reads TGTGCCAGTAGTATATTTGGGACAGGGCCGCCTGAAGCTTTCTTT.

The rearrangement links TRBV2 to TRBJ2-7; 9 bases align to TRBD2. The CDR3 extends over 15 amino acids. Germline V lookup: CDR1 SNHLY, CDR2 FYNNEI. Unmatched junction bases numbered 15, after V lost 10 bases and J lost 5 bases. This CDR3 reads CATAPVGGRGDEQYF. In DNA form, the CDR3 reads TGTGCCACCGCCCCGGTCGGCGGGAGGGGCGACGAGCAGTACTTC.

The chain employs TRBV12-5 and TRBJ2-7; weak D call: TRBD2 (6 bases). The germline V gene encodes CDR1 LGHNT and CDR2 FRNRAP. Trimming left V 1 base short and J 0 bases short, with 16 bases between. CDR3 length: 17 amino acids. CDR3 sequence: CASGLALSGKSSYEQYF. CDR3 DNA sequence: TGTGCTAGTGGTTTGGCTCTTAGCGGTAAGAGCTCCTACGAGCAGTACTTC.

CDR3 in amino acids: CASSPLRSGRPDTQYF. The DNA for the CDR3 is TGTGCCAGCAGCCCCCTGAGGAGCGGGAGACCCGATACGCAGTATTTT. The V call is TRBV7-8, the J call TRBJ2-3, with 8 nucleotides matching TRBD2. Germline assignment: CDR1 SGHVS and CDR2 FQNEAQ. Trimming took 5 bases from V and 6 from J; bases not matched to a gene: 13. The CDR3 covers 16 residues.

This clone was recorded once. This rearrangement joins TRBV4-2 to TRBJ2-7, with 7 positions matching TRBD2. The V and J ends lost 3 bases and 4 bases, in that order; junction bases with no gene match: 6. The CDR3 loop spans 14 amino acids. Germline CDR1 and CDR2: LGHNA and YNFKEQ. CDR3 loop: CASSQGREPYEQYF. The CDR3 nucleotides read TGTGCCAGCAGCCAGGGGCGGGAGCCATACGAGCAGTACTTC.

The CDR3: CASSLVRGETQYF. The CDR3 DNA follows: TGTGCCAGCAGCTTAGTGCGGGGAGAGACCCAGTACTTC. The rearrangement joins TRBV7-2 to TRBJ2-5; D is possibly TRBD2 (6 bases). The V gene's germline CDR1 is SGHTA and CDR2 FQGNSA. The CDR3 length is 13 residues. Trimming shortened V by 1 base and J by 4 bases, and 7 bases separated the two germline ends.

This chain links TRBV9 with TRBJ2-3, with 9 bases lining up with TRBD2. The V gene end was trimmed by 3 bases and the J gene end by 7 bases; junction bases not matched to a gene: 6. The CDR3 covers 14 residues. The germline gives CDR1 SGDLS, CDR2 YYNGEE. Here the CDR3 DNA reads TGTGCCAGCAGCGCTAGCGGGGCAGGGAATACGCAGTATTTT. It specifies CASSASGAGNTQYF.

V and J are TRBV7-2 and TRBJ2-7; 7 nucleotides match TRBD1. Germline trimming cut 1 base from V and 2 bases from J; bases unmatched to any gene: 5. The CDR3 has 15 amino acids. Germline V gene lookup returns CDR1 SGHTA and CDR2 FQGNSA. As DNA, the CDR3 is TGTGCCAGCAGCTTAGAGACAGGGAAGGCCTACGAGCAGTACTTC. It specifies CASSLETGKAYEQYF.

The chain has TRBV7-9 and TRBJ2-7; 11 bases match TRBD2. The CDR3 sequence is 14 residues long. Trimming at V came to 1 base and at J to 9 bases, leaving 5 bases not matched to a gene. The germline CDR1 and CDR2 sequences are SEHNR and FQNEAQ (reference sequence). The CDR3 is CASSLELAGAGQYF. The CDR3 nucleotides are TGTGCCAGCAGCTTAGAACTAGCGGGAGCGGGGCAGTACTTC.

The chain recombines TRBV6-5 with TRBJ2-7; 11 bases line up with TRBD1. Unmatched junction bases numbered 7, after V lost 10 bases and J lost 5 bases. This CDR3 region has 13 residues. CDR1 and CDR2 from the germline V gene are MNHEY and SVGAGI. The CDR3 sequence: CAIRTGGKNEQYF. The CDR3 DNA follows: TGTGCCATCAGGACAGGGGGCAAGAACGAGCAGTACTTC.

The rearrangement joins TRBV23-1 to TRBJ2-7, with 8 bases lining up with TRBD1. TRBV23-1 is assigned to the ORF class and has an uncertain function. V lost 2 bases to trimming and J lost 3 bases; unmatched junction nucleotides: 6. The CDR3 is 15 residues long. The CDR3 region has the DNA TGCGCCAGCAGTCAACCCGCCAGGGGGCACTACGAGCAGTACTTC. This encodes CASSQPARGHYEQYF.

This chain uses TRBV7-6 with TRBJ1-2; possibly TRBD1 for D (6 bases). Germline CDR1 is SGHVS and CDR2 is FNYEAQ. Trimming took off 2 bases at V and 6 bases at J, with 13 bases between the two ends. This CDR3 contains 14 residues. The CDR3 DNA reads TGTGCCAGCAGCTTAACAGGGTTGAGCGATGGCTACACCTTC. Amino acid sequence: CASSLTGLSDGYTF.

This chain joins TRBV30 and TRBJ2-1; 9 bases fit TRBD2. V shed 2 bases and J 8 bases; nucleotides not matched to a gene: 7. This CDR3 comprises 14 residues. From germline, CDR1 is GTSNPN and CDR2 SVGIG (reference sequence). CDR3 amino acids: CAWSRGGGAHEQFF. DNA for the CDR3: TGTGCCTGGAGTCGAGGCGGGGGGGCCCATGAGCAGTTCTTC.

V and J are TRBV12-5 and TRBJ2-5; tentatively, D is TRBD1 (6 bases). This CDR3 has 16 residues. Germline CDR1 is LGHNT and CDR2 is FRNRAP. V was clipped by 2 bases and J by 5 bases, with 18 bases between them. Written as DNA, the CDR3 is TGTGCTAGTGGTTTGCTTCCGACAGGCGCCGGGGAGACCCAGTACTTC. It translates to CASGLLPTGAGETQYF.

The CDR3 nucleotides are TGTGCCAGCAGCTTAAGGGGACAGGAAGCTTTCTTT. Residues: CASSLRGQEAFF. The J gene is TRBJ1-1, the V gene TRBV7-6, with 7 positions matching TRBD1. CDR1 is SGHVS and CDR2 is FNYEAQ in the germline V gene. J lost 8 bases, V lost 2 bases, and 2 bases had no gene match. The CDR3 is made up of 12 amino acids.

V and J are TRBV6-5 and TRBJ1-2, with 8 bases aligning to TRBD1. V gave up 0 bases and J gave up 2 bases; unmatched junction bases: 2. Germline V lookup: CDR1 MNHEY, CDR2 SVGAGI. CDR3 length: 15 amino acids. The CDR3 region is CASSYSTGENYGYTF. DNA for the CDR3: TGTGCCAGCAGTTACTCGACAGGGGAGAACTATGGCTACACCTTC.